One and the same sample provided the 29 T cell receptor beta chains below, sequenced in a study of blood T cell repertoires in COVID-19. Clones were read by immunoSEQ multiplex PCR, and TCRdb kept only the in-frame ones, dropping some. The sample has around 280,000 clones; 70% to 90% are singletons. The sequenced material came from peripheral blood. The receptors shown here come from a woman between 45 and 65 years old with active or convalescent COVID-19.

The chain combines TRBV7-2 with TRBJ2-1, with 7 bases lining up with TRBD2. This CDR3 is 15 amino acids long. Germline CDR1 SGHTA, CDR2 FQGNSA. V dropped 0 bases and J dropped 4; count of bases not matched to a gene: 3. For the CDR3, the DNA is TGTGCCAGCAGCTTAGCGGCTAGCGGTTACAATGAGCAGTTCTTC. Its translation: CASSLAASGYNEQFF.

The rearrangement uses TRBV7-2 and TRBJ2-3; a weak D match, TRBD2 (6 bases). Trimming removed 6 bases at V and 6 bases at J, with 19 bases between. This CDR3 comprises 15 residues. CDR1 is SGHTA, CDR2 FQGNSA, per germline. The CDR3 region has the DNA TGTGCCAGCAGTTCCATGCGGGATTTGGGGGATACGCAGTATTTT. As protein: CASSSMRDLGDTQYF.

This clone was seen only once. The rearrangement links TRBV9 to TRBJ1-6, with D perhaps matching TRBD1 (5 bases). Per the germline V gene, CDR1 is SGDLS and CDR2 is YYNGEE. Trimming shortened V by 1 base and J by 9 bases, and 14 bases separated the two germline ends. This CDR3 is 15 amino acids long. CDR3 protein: CASSVIEQGGSPLHF. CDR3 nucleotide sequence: TGTGCCAGCAGCGTAATAGAGCAGGGTGGTTCACCCCTCCACTTT.

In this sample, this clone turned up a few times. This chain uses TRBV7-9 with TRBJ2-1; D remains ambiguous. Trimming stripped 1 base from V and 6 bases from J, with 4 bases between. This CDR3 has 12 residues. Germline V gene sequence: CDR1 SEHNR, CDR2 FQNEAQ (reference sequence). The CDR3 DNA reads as TGTGCCAGCAGCTTAGACACCAATGAGCAGTTCTTC. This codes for CASSLDTNEQFF.

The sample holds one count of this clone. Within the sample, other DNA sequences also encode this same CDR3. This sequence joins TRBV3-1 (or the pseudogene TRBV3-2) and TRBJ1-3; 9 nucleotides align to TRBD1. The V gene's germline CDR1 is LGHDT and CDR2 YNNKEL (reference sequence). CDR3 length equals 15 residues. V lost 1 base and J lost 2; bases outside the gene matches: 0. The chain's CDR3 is CASSQGTGAGNTIYF. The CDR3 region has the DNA TGTGCCAGCAGCCAAGGGACAGGGGCTGGAAACACCATATATTTT.

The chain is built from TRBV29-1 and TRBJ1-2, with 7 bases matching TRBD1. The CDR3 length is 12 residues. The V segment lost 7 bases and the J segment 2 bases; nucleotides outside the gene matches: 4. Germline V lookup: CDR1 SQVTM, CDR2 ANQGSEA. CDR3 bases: TGCAGCGCCCTGACAGGGAACTATGGCTACACCTTC. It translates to CSALTGNYGYTF. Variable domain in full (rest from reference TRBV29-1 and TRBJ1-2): SAVISQKPSRDICQRGTSLTIQCQVDSQVTMMFWYRQQPGQSLTLIATANQGSEATYESGFVIDKFPISRPNLTFSTLTVSNMSPEDSSIYLCSALTGNYGYTFGSGTRLTVV.

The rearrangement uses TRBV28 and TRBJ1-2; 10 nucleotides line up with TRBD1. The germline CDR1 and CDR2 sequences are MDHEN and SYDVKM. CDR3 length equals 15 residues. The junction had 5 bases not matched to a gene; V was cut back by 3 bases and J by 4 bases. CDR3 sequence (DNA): TGTGCCAGCAGTTTCGGGACAGGGGCCCTCTATGGCTACACCTTC. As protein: CASSFGTGALYGYTF.

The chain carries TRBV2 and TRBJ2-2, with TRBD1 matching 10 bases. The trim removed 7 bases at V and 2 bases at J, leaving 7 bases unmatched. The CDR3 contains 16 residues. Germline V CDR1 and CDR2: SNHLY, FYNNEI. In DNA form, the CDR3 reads TGTGCCAGCACTGGACAGGGGGGAGCCAACACCGGGGAGCTGTTTTTT. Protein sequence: CASTGQGGANTGELFF.

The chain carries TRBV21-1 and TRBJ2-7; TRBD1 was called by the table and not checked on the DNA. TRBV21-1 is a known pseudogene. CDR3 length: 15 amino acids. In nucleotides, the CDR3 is TGTGCCAGCTCGAGGGGGCTTCAACTAAACTACGAGCAGTACTTC. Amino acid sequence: CASSRGLQLNYEQYF.

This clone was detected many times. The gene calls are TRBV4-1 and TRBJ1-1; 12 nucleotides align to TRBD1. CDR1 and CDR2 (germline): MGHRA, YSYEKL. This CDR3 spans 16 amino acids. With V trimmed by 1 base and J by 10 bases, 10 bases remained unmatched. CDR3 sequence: CASSQGVLGTGGLAFF. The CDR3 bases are TGCGCCAGCAGCCAAGGGGTCCTCGGGACAGGGGGCTTAGCTTTCTTT.

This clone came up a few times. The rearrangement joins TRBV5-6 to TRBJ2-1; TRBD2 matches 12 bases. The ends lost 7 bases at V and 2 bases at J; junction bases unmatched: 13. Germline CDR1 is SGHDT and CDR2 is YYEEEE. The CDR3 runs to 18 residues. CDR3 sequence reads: CASSGRLAGGRAYNEQFF. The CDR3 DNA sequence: TGTGCCAGCTCGGGTCGGCTAGCGGGAGGGCGAGCCTACAATGAGCAGTTCTTC.

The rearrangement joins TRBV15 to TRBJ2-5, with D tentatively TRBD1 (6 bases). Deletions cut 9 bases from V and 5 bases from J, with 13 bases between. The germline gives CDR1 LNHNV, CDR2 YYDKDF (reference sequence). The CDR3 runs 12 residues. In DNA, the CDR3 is TGTGCCACGGTCCCGAGGGGGGAGACCCAGTACTTC. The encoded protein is CATVPRGETQYF. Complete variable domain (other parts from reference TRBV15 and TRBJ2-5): DAMVIQNPRYQVTQFGKPVTLSCSQTLNHNVMYWYQQKSSQAPKLLFHYYDKDFNNEADTPDNFQSRRPNTSFCFLDIRSPGLGDTAMYLCATVPRGETQYFGPGTRLLVL.

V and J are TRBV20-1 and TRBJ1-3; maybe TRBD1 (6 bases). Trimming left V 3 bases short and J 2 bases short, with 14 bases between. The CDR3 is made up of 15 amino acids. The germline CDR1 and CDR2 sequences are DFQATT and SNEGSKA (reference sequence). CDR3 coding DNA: TGCAGTGCTAGTGATGTGGGGGCACCTGGAAACACCATATATTTT. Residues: CSASDVGAPGNTIYF.

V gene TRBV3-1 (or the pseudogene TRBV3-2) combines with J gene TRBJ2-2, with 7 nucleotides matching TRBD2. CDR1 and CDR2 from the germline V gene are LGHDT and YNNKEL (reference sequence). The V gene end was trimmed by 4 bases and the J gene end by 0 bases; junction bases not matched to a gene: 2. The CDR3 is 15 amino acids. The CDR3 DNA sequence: TGTGCCAGCAGCCCTAGCGGATCGAACACCGGGGAGCTGTTTTTT. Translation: CASSPSGSNTGELFF.

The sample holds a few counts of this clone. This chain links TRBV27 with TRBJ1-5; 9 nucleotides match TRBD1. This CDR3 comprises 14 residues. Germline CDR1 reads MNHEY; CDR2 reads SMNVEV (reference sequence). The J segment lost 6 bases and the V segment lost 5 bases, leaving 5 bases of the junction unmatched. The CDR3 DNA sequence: TGTGCCAGCAGTGCCGGGACAGGGTTTCAGCCCCAGCATTTT. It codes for CASSAGTGFQPQHF.

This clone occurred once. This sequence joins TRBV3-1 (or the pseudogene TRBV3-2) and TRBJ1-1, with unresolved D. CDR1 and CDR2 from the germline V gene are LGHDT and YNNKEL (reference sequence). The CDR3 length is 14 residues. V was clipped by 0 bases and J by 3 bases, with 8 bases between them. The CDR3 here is CASSQDLGDTEAFF. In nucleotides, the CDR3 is TGTGCCAGCAGCCAAGATCTCGGAGACACTGAAGCTTTCTTT.

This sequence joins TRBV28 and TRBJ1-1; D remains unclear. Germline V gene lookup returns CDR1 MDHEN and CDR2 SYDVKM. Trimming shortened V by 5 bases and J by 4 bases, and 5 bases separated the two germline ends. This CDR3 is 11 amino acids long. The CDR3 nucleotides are TGTGCCAGCAGTAAGCTCACTGAAGCTTTCTTT. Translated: CASSKLTEAFF. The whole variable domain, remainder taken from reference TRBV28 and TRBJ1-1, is DVKVTQSSRYLVKRTGEKVFLECVQDMDHENMFWYRQDPGLGLRLIYFSYDVKMKEKGDIPEGYSVSREKKERFSLILESASTNQTSMYLCASSKLTEAFFGQGTRLTVV.

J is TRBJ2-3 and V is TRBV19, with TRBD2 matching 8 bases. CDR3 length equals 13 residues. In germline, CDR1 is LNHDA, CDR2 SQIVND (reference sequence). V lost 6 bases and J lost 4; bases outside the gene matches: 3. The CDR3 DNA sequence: TGTGCCAGTAGAACAGCGGGAGCAGATACGCAGTATTTT. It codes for CASRTAGADTQYF. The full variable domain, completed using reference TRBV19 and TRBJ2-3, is DGGITQSPKYLFRKEGQNVTLSCEQNLNHDAMYWYRQDPGQGLRLIYYSQIVNDFQKGDIAEGYSVSREKKESFPLTVTSAQKNPTAFYLCASRTAGADTQYFGPGTRLTVL.

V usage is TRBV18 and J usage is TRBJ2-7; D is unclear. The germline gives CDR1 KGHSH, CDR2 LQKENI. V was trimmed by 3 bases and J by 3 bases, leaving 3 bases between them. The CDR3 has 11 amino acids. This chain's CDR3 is CASSPGYEQYF. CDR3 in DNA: TGTGCCAGCTCACCCGGCTACGAGCAGTACTTC.

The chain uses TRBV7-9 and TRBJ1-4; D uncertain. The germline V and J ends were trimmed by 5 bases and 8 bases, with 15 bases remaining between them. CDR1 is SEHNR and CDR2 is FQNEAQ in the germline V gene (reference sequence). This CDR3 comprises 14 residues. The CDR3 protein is CASSNRASGEKLFF. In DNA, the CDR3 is TGTGCCAGCAGCAATCGGGCCTCGGGAGAAAAACTGTTTTTT.

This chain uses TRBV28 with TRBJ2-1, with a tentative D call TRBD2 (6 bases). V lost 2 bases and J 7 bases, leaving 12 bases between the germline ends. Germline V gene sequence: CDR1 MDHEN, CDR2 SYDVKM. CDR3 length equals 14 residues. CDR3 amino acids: CASSLTSPVNEQFF. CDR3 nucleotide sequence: TGTGCCAGCAGTTTAACTAGCCCTGTGAATGAGCAGTTCTTC.

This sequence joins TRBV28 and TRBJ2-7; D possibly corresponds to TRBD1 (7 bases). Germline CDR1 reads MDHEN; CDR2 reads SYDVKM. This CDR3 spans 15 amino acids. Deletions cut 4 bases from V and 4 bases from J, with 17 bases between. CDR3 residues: CASSSPARGAYEQYF. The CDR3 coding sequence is TGTGCCAGCAGTTCCCCAGCCAGGGGGGCTTACGAGCAGTACTTC.

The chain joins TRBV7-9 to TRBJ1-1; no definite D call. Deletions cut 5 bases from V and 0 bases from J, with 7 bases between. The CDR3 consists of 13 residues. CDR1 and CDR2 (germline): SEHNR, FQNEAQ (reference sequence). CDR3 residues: CASSLPLNTEAFF. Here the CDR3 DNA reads TGTGCCAGCAGCCTACCCCTGAACACTGAAGCTTTCTTT.

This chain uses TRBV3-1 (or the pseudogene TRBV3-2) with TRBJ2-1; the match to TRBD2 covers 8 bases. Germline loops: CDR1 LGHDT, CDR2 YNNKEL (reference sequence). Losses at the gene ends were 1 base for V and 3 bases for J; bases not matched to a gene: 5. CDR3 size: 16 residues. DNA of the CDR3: TGTGCCAGCAGCCAAGGTGCCAGCGGGAGCTACAATGAGCAGTTCTTC. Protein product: CASSQGASGSYNEQFF.

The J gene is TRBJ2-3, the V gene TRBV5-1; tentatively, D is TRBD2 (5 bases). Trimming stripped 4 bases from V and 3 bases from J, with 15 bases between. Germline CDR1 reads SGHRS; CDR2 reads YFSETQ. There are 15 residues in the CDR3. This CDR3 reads CASSPGGLVTDTQYF. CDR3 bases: TGCGCCAGCAGCCCCGGAGGATTAGTAACAGATACGCAGTATTTT.

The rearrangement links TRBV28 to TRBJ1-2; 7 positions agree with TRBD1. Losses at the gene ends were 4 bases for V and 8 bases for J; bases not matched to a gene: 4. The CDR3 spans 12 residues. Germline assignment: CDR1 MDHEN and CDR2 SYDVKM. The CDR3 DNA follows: TGTGCCAGCAGTTCACAGGGGACCGGCTACACCTTC. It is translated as CASSSQGTGYTF.

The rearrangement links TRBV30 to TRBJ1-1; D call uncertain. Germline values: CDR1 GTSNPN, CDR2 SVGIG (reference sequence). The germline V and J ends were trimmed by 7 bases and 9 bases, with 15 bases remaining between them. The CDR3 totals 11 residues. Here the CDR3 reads CALTPGIKAFF. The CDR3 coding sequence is TGTGCCTTGACACCTGGAATAAAAGCTTTCTTT.

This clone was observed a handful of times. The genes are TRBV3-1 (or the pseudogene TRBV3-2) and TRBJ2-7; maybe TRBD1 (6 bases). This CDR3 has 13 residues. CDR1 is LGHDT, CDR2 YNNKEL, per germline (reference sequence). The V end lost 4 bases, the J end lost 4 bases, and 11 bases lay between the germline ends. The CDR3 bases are TGTGCCAGCAGCCTGGACAGAGATTACGAGCAGTACTTC. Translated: CASSLDRDYEQYF.

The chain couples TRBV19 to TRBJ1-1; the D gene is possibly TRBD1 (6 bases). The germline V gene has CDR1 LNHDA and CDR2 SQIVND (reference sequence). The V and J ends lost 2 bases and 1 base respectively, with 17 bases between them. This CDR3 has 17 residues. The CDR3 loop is CASSISRGGGENTEAFF. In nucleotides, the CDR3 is TGTGCCAGTAGTATAAGCCGTGGGGGCGGAGAGAACACTGAAGCTTTCTTT.